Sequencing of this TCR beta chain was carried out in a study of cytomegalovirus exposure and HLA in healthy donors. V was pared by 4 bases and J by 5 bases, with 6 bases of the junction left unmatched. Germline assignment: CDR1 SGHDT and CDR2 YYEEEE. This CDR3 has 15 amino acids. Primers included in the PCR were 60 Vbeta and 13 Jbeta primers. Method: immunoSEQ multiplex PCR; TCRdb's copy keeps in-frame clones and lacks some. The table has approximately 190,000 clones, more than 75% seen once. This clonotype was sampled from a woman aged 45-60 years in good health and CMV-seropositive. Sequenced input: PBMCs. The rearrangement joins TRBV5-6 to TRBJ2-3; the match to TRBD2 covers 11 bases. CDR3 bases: TGTGCCAGCAGCCTTCTCCTAGCGGGGGGAGATACGCAGTATTTT. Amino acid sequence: CASSLLLAGGDTQYF.